This entry is about one T cell receptor beta chain. What it binds is not known. During construction of the library, unique molecular identifiers were attached to individual cDNA molecules for quantitative, reproducible TCR counting. Each CDR3 protein is one row after TCRdb ran MiXCR on the RACE reads. This table holds about 110,000 distinct CDR3 sequences, 11% found once. The record originates from a study of human T cells and chemical hapten exposure. The overall study: All through the roughly 26-week study, the scalp of each patient received diphenylcyclopropenone doses weekly.

Regarding the study as a whole: DPC sensitization did not alter TCRs above 1 in 1000 frequency.

Time point given: patch test 1, 2 weeks after DPC sensitization. Treatment of the sample: therapeutic diphenylcyclopropenone sensitization with weekly scalp DPC. CDR3 length: 11 amino acids. The germline V gene has CDR1 MNHNS and CDR2 SASEGT. The J segment lost 14 bases and the V segment lost 9 bases, leaving 6 bases of the junction unmatched. The TCR sequence derives from a woman between 40 and 50 years old with alopecia areata. Some clones in this sample may be carry-over from other donors' samples. The sample consisted of whole blood, taken in connection with sensitization to the hapten diphenylcyclopropenone (DPC). The chain has TRBV6-1 and TRBJ2-4, with TRBD1 matching over 11 bases. The CDR3 region has the DNA TGTGCCAGAAGTCTGGGACAGGGGGAGTACTTC. This translates into CARSLGQGEYF.